This TCR beta chain was identified in a study of cytomegalovirus exposure and HLA in healthy donors. As for the study in general: Across 350 to 500 genotyped donors, 81% landed in the Caucasian-associated ancestry cluster.

The germline V gene has CDR1 SQVTM and CDR2 ANQGSEA. Losses at the gene ends were 5 bases for V and 1 base for J; bases not matched to a gene: 5. This CDR3 has 14 residues. Primers for the PCR totalled 60 Vbeta and 13 Jbeta. The repertoire was sequenced with immunoSEQ multiplex PCR; TCRdb's copy has only in-frame clones and lacks some. The sample data list roughly 80,000 clones. The chain is built from TRBV29-1 and TRBJ2-3; the match to TRBD1 covers 8 bases. The clonotype originates from a man aged 50-59 years in good health and CMV-seronegative. Sample: PBMCs. CDR3 nucleotide sequence: TGCAGCGTTCCCGGGACAGGCCGCACAGATACGCAGTATTTT. It translates to CSVPGTGRTDTQYF.